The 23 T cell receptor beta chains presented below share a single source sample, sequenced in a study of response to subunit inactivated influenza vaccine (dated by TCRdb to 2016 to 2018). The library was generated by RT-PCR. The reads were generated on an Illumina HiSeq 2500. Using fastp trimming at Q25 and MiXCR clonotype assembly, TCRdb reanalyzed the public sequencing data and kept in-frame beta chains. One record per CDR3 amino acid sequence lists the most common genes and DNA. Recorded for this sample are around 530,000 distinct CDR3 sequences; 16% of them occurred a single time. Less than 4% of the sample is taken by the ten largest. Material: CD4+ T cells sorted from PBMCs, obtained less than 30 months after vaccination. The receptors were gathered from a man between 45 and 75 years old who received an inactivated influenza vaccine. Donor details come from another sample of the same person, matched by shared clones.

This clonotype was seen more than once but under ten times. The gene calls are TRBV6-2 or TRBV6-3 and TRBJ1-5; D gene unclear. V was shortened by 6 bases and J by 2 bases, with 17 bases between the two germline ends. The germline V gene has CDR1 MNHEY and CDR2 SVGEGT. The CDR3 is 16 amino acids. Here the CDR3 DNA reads TGTGCCAGCAGCCGCCCGACGGTGGAGGGCAATCAGCCCCAGCATTTT. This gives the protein CASSRPTVEGNQPQHF.

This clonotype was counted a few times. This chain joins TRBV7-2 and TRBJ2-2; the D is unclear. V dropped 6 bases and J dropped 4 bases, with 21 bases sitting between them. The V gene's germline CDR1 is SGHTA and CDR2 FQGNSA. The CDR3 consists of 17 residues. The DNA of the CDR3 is TGTGCCAGCAGTTCACGCTCCCCCGGAGTCGGCACCGGGGAGCTGTTTTTT. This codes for CASSSRSPGVGTGELFF.

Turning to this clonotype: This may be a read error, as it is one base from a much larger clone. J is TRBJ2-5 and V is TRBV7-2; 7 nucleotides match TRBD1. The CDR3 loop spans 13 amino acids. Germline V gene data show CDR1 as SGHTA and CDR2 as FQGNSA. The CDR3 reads CPSSQGQQETQYF. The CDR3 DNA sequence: TGTCCCAGCAGCCAGGGACAGCAAGAGACCCAGTACTTC.

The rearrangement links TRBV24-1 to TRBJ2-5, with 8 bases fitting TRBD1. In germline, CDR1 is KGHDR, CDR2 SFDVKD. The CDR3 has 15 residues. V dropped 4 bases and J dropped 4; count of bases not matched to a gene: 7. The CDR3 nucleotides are TGTGCCACCAGTGAACCGGACAGGGTACCAGAGACCCAGTACTTC. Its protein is CATSEPDRVPETQYF.

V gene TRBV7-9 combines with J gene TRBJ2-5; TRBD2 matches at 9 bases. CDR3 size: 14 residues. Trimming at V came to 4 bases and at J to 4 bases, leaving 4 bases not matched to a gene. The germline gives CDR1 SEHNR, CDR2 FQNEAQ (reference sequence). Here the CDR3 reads CASSSGTSSETQYF. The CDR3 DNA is TGTGCCAGCAGCTCGGGGACTAGCTCAGAGACCCAGTACTTC.

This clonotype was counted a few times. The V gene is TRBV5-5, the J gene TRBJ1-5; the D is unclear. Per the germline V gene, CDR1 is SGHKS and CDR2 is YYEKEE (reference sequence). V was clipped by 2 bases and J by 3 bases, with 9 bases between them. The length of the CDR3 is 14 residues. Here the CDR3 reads CASSFRPDNQPQHF. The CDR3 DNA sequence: TGTGCCAGCAGCTTTCGGCCTGACAATCAGCCCCAGCATTTT.

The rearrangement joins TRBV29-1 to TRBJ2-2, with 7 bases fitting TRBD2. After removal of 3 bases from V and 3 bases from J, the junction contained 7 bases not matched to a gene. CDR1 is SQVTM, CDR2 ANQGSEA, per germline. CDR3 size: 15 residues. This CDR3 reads CSVEDSGSYTGELFF. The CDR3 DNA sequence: TGCAGCGTTGAGGATAGCGGGTCCTACACCGGGGAGCTGTTTTTT.

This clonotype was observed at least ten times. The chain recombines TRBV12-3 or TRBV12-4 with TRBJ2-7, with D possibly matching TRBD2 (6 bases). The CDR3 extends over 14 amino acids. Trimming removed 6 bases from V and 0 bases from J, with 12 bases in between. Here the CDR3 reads CASSEGRSSYEQYF. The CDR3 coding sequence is TGTGCCAGCAGCGAGGGGAGGAGCTCCTACGAGCAGTACTTC.

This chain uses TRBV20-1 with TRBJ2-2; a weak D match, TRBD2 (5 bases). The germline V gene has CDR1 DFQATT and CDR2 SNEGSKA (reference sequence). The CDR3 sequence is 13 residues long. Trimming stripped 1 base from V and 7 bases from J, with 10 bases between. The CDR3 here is CSARAPAGGELFF. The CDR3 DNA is TGCAGTGCTAGAGCCCCGGCGGGCGGGGAGCTGTTTTTT.

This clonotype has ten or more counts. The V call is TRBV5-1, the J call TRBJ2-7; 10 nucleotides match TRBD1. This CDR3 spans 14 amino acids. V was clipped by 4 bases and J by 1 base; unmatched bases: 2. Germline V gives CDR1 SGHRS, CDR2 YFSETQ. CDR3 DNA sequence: TGCGCCAGCAGCGCGGGACAGGGGTCCTACGAGCAGTACTTC. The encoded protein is CASSAGQGSYEQYF.

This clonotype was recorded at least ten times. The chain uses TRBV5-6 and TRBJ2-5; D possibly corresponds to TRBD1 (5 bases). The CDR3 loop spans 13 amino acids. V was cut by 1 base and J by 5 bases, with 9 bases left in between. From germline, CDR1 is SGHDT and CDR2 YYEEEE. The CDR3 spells CASSLRGRETQYF. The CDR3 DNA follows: TGTGCCAGCAGCTTGAGGGGCCGGGAGACCCAGTACTTC.

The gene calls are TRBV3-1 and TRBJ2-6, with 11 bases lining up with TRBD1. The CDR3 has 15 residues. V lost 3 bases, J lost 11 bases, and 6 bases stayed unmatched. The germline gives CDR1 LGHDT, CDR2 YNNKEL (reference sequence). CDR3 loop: CASSQDVDRGHVLTF. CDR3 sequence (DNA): TGTGCCAGCAGCCAGGACGTGGACAGGGGGCACGTCCTGACTTTC. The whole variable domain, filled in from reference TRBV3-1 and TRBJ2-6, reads DTAVSQTPKYLVTQMGNDKSIKCEQNLGHDTMYWYKQDSKKFLKIMFSYNNKELIINETVPNRFSPKSPDKAHLNLHINSLELGDSAVYFCASSQDVDRGHVLTFGAGSRLTVL.

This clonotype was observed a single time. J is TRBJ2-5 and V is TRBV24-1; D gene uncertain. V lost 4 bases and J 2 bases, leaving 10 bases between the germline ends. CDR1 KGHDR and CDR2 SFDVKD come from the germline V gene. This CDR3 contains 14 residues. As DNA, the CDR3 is TGTGCCACCAGTGACAAGAGCACTCAAGAGACCCAGTACTTC. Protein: CATSDKSTQETQYF.

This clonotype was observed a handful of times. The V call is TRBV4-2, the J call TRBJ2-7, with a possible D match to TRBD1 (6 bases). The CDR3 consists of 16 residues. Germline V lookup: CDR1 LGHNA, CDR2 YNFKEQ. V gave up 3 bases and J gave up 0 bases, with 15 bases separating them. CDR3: CASSQDVQGFSYEQYF. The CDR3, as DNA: TGTGCCAGCAGCCAGGACGTTCAGGGGTTCTCCTACGAGCAGTACTTC.

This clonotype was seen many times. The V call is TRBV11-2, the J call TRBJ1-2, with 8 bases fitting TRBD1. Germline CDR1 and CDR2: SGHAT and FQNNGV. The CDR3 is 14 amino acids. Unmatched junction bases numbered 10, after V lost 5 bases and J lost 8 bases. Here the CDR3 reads CASSPDRAPGGYTF. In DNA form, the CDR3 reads TGTGCCAGCAGCCCGGACAGGGCCCCAGGGGGCTACACCTTC.

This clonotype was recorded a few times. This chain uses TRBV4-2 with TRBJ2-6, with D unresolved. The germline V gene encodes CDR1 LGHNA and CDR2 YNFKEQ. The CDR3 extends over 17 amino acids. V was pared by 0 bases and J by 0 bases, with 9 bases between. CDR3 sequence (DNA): TGTGCCAGCAGCCAAGAGCGGACGAACTCTGGGGCCAACGTCCTGACTTTC. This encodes CASSQERTNSGANVLTF.

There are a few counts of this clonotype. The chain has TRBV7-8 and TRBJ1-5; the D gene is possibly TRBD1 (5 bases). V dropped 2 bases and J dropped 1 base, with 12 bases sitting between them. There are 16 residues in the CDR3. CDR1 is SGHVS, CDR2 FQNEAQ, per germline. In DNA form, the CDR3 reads TGTGCCAGCAGCTTATTGGGGCAACCCAGCAATCAGCCCCAGCATTTT. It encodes CASSLLGQPSNQPQHF.

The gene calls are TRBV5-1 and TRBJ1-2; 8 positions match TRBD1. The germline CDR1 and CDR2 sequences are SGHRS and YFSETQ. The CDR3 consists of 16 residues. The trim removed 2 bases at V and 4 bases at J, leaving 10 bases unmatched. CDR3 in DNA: TGCGCCAGCAGCTTTCAGGGGGCCCAGACCTTCTATGGCTACACCTTC. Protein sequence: CASSFQGAQTFYGYTF.

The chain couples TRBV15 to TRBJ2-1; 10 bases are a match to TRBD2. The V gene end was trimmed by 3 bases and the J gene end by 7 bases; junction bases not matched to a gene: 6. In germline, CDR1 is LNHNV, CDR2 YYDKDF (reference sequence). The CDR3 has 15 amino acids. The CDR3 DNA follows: TGTGCCACCAGCAGCCTAGCGGGAGTGAATAATGAGCAGTTCTTC. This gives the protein CATSSLAGVNNEQFF.

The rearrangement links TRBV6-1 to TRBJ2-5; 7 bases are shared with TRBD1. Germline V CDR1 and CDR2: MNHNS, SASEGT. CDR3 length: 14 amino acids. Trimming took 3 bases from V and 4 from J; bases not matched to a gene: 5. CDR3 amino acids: CASSEDRYGETQYF. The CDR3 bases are TGTGCCAGCAGTGAGGACAGGTACGGAGAGACCCAGTACTTC.

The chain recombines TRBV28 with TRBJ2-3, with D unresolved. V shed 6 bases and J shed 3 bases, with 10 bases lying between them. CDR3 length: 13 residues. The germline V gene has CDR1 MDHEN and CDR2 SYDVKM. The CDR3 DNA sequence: TGTGCCAGCAGCGTAGGGTTTACAGATACGCAGTATTTT. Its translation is CASSVGFTDTQYF.

The CDR3 is CASSRGGGIQDTQYF. The CDR3 nucleotides are TGCGCCAGCAGCCGGGGGGGCGGGATACAGGATACGCAGTATTTT. The chain has TRBV4-3 and TRBJ2-3; a weak D match, TRBD2 (7 bases). The V gene lost 4 bases and the J gene lost 6 bases, with 17 bases spanning the gap. There are 15 residues in the CDR3. The germline gives CDR1 LGHNA, CDR2 YSLEER.

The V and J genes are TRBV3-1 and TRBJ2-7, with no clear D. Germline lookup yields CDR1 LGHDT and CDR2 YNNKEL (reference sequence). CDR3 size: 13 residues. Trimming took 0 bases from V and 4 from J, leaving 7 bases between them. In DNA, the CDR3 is TGTGCCAGCAGCCAAGACAGGTGGTACGAGCAGTACTTC. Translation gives CASSQDRWYEQYF.